This T cell receptor beta chain was sequenced for a study of blood T cell repertoires in COVID-19. Study-wide background: Samples representing acute and convalescent COVID-19 were sourced from the United States, Italy and Spain. PBMCs, B-cell-depleted T cells, or T cells provided the cDNA or gDNA that made up the material.

The method was immunoSEQ multiplex PCR; TCRdb's version includes in-frame clones alone and lacks a portion of them. The sample records about 280,000 clones, roughly 85% being singletons. The source is a woman aged 40 to 50 who had recovered from COVID-19. Sequenced input: PBMCs or T cells enriched from blood (not recorded which).

The CDR3 region has the DNA TGTGCCAGTAGCGTGCCGGGACAGATGAATCAGCCCCAGCATTTT. Amino acid sequence: CASSVPGQMNQPQHF. The chain links TRBV19 to TRBJ1-5, with TRBD1 identical over 7 bases. The CDR3 spans 15 residues. With 6 bases clipped from V and 4 bases from J, the junction kept 9 bases outside the gene matches. Germline-derived CDR1 and CDR2 are LNHDA and SQIVND (reference sequence).